One and the same sample provided the 9 T cell receptor beta chains below, sequenced in a study of blood T cell repertoires in COVID-19. Clones were sequenced by immunoSEQ multiplex PCR, and TCRdb holds only the in-frame ones, with some missing. The data contain over 150,000 clones, roughly 90% of them singletons. The source material was peripheral blood. The source is a woman in her sixties or seventies who had recovered from COVID-19.

J is TRBJ2-1 and V is TRBV7-9; 9 bases match TRBD2. The germline gives CDR1 SEHNR, CDR2 FQNEAQ (reference sequence). The V and J ends lost 10 bases and 7 bases, in that order; junction bases with no gene match: 11. The CDR3 totals 14 residues. CDR3 residues: CATPWRGGRNEQFF. The CDR3 coding sequence is TGTGCCACCCCGTGGCGGGGGGGCCGAAATGAGCAGTTCTTC.

The chain recombines TRBV6-6 with TRBJ1-2; possible D gene TRBD1, 5 bases. Germline CDR1 reads MNHNY; CDR2 reads SVGAGI (reference sequence). The CDR3 contains 14 residues. V lost 9 bases and J 8 bases, leaving 22 bases between the germline ends. The CDR3 spells CASFSETREGGYTF. CDR3 coding DNA: TGTGCCAGTTTTTCCGAAACCAGGGAAGGCGGCTACACCTTC.

V gene TRBV25-1 combines with J gene TRBJ1-5, with D maybe TRBD1 (6 bases). This CDR3 spans 13 amino acids. Trimming shortened V by 4 bases and J by 5 bases, and 9 bases separated the two germline ends. CDR1 and CDR2 (germline): MGHDK, SYGVNS. The CDR3 DNA sequence: TGTGCCAGCAGTGCACAGGGTTATCAGCCCCAGCATTTT. It encodes CASSAQGYQPQHF.

The chain employs TRBV9 and TRBJ2-3; possible D gene TRBD1, 5 bases. The germline gives CDR1 SGDLS, CDR2 YYNGEE. CDR3 size: 13 residues. Trimming took off 0 bases at V and 5 bases at J, with 7 bases between the two ends. The CDR3 region has the DNA TGTGCCAGCAGCGTAGTTAGGGGAGATACGCAGTATTTT. This codes for CASSVVRGDTQYF.

The chain joins TRBV5-1 to TRBJ2-7; 8 bases align to TRBD1. The CDR3 contains 13 residues. Germline trimming cut 1 base from V and 3 bases from J; bases unmatched to any gene: 0. Germline V lookup: CDR1 SGHRS, CDR2 YFSETQ. CDR3 nucleotide sequence: TGCGCCAGCAGCTTGACAGGGGGCTACGAGCAGTACTTC. It encodes CASSLTGGYEQYF.

This chain connects TRBV4-2 to TRBJ2-1; TRBD2 matches 10 bases. The CDR3 contains 16 residues. Germline CDR1 LGHNA, CDR2 YNFKEQ. Trimming removed 4 bases from V and 8 bases from J; junction bases left unmatched: 11. CDR3 nucleotide sequence: TGTGCCAGCAGCCCCTCAGCGGGGGGGGGTGGGGATGAGCAGTTCTTC. It translates to CASSPSAGGGGDEQFF.

The rearrangement joins TRBV19 to TRBJ2-5, with TRBD2 as a possible D gene (5 bases). The germline gives CDR1 LNHDA, CDR2 SQIVND (reference sequence). This CDR3 region has 15 residues. V lost 3 bases, J lost 1 base, and 12 bases lay in between. The CDR3: CASSIRDYFQETQYF. DNA for the CDR3: TGTGCCAGTAGTATTAGAGACTACTTCCAAGAGACCCAGTACTTC.

CDR3 sequence (DNA): TGTGCCAGCAGTTTGGCACAGAACTCCTACGAGCAGTACTTC. Protein product: CASSLAQNSYEQYF. V and J are TRBV28 and TRBJ2-7; D unclear. This CDR3 comprises 14 residues. From germline, CDR1 is MDHEN and CDR2 SYDVKM. Trimming stripped 3 bases from V and 0 bases from J, with 9 bases between.

The V gene is TRBV28, the J gene TRBJ2-7, with D possibly TRBD2 on 6 matching bases. V was trimmed by 6 bases and J by 0 bases, leaving 18 bases between them. Germline CDR1 is MDHEN and CDR2 is SYDVKM. The length of the CDR3 is 16 residues. For the CDR3, the DNA is TGTGCCAGCAGCCCTGGCGGGACTCATAGCTCCTACGAGCAGTACTTC. Protein sequence: CASSPGGTHSSYEQYF.